The clone carrying this T cell receptor beta chain was detected a few times. This CDR3 spans 15 amino acids. Germline-derived CDR1 and CDR2 are MNHEY and SVGAGI. Trimming left V 6 bases short and J 0 bases short, with 12 bases between. The entry originates in a study of blood T cell repertoires in COVID-19. Overall study context: T cells, B-cell-depleted T cells, or PBMCs supplied cDNA or gDNA.

The assay was immunoSEQ multiplex PCR, and TCRdb's table has in-frame clones only and misses some. The table records just over 150,000 clones, approximately 81% of them present only once. What was sequenced was peripheral blood. The TCR comes from a human donor with acute or convalescent COVID-19. The donor label of this sample is uncertain. The chain is built from TRBV6-5 and TRBJ1-5; D unresolved. CDR3: CASSPVIDSNQPQHF. DNA of the CDR3: TGTGCCAGCAGCCCGGTCATTGATAGCAATCAGCCCCAGCATTTT.